Presented here are 10 T cell receptor beta chains from one specimen sequenced in a study of response to subunit inactivated influenza vaccine (dated by TCRdb to 2016 to 2019). Library method: RT-PCR. Sequencing was performed on an Illumina HiSeq 2500. The raw public data were reprocessed by TCRdb itself: fastp quality trimming at Q25, MiXCR clonotype calling, in-frame beta chains only. Entries are consolidated by CDR3 protein sequence, retaining the most common genes and DNA. The sample has hundreds of thousands of distinct CDR3 sequences on record, approximately 10% of them singletons. About 10% of the sample is taken by the ten largest. Source: PBMCs from blood, taken on the day of vaccination. Receptor source: a man aged 45-65 years who received an inactivated influenza vaccine. Donor details come from another sample of the same person, matched by shared clones.

The genes are TRBV7-6 and TRBJ2-3; 7 nucleotides align to TRBD2. The junction had 15 bases not matched to a gene; V was cut back by 5 bases and J by 4 bases. This CDR3 contains 17 residues. Germline V CDR1 and CDR2: SGHVS, FNYEAQ. CDR3 amino acids: CASSPVVGREISDTQYF. As DNA, the CDR3 is TGTGCCAGCAGCCCGGTCGTTGGGCGGGAGATTTCAGATACGCAGTATTTT.

The chain is built from TRBV10-3 and TRBJ2-2; TRBD2 is a possible D gene (5 bases). V was trimmed by 10 bases and J by 0 bases, leaving 15 bases between them. The CDR3 is 15 residues long. Germline values: CDR1 ENHRY, CDR2 SYGVKD. CDR3 nucleotides: TGTGCCACGAGGGATGGGTTCGCGAACACCGGGGAGCTGTTTTTT. Protein: CATRDGFANTGELFF.

This rearrangement joins TRBV20-1 to TRBJ2-7; possibly TRBD2 for D (5 bases). This CDR3 has 10 amino acids. Germline V CDR1 and CDR2: DFQATT, SNEGSKA (reference sequence). With 5 bases removed from V and 5 bases from J, the gap between germline ends came to 7 bases. The CDR3 sequence: CSARRNEQYF. The CDR3 DNA reads as TGCAGTGCTCGGAGGAACGAGCAGTACTTC.

This clonotype was counted between two and nine times. The chain joins TRBV5-1 to TRBJ2-5; TRBD2 aligns across 10 bases. Germline V gene sequence: CDR1 SGHRS, CDR2 YFSETQ. The CDR3 extends over 16 amino acids. The V segment lost 1 base and the J segment 1 base; nucleotides outside the gene matches: 4. CDR3 bases: TGCGCCAGCAGCTTGCGTGCTAGCGGGGGCCAAGAGACCCAGTACTTC. This sequence encodes CASSLRASGGQETQYF.

This clonotype was counted between two and nine times. This rearrangement joins TRBV6-6 to TRBJ1-5, with TRBD1 identical over 7 bases. The CDR3 runs to 13 residues. Looked up from germline, CDR1 is MNHNY and CDR2 is SVGAGI (reference sequence). Trimming cost V 5 bases and J 7 bases; bases outside gene matches: 5. CDR3 in amino acids: CASSDRERQPQHF. The CDR3 bases are TGTGCCAGCAGTGACAGGGAAAGACAGCCCCAGCATTTT.

The rearrangement links TRBV7-9 to TRBJ1-6; TRBD1 matches at 10 bases. Per the germline V gene, CDR1 is SEHNR and CDR2 is FQNEAQ (reference sequence). The CDR3 has 14 amino acids. V was pared by 6 bases and J by 10 bases, with 6 bases of the junction left unmatched. The CDR3 is CASRPTGGASPLHF. The CDR3 bases are TGTGCCAGCAGGCCGACAGGGGGCGCATCACCCCTCCACTTT.

The chain employs TRBV7-2 and TRBJ2-2; D may be TRBD1 (5 bases). The CDR3 is 14 amino acids. Per the germline V gene, CDR1 is SGHTA and CDR2 is FQGNSA. Trimming took off 2 bases at V and 6 bases at J, with 10 bases between the two ends. CDR3 DNA sequence: TGTGCCAGCAGCTTACGAAGGGGCCCCGGGGAGCTGTTTTTT. This sequence encodes CASSLRRGPGELFF.

This clonotype was seen ten or more times. The chain couples TRBV4-1 to TRBJ1-2; no clear D. In germline, CDR1 is MGHRA, CDR2 YSYEKL. Trimming cost V 6 bases and J 2 bases, with 13 bases left between them. This CDR3 comprises 14 residues. In nucleotides, the CDR3 is TGCGCCAGCAGACCGTCCGCCCTCAACTATGGCTACACCTTC. Its protein product is CASRPSALNYGYTF.

The genes are TRBV11-2 and TRBJ2-1; 9 bases match TRBD2. The CDR3 contains 17 residues. V gave up 7 bases and J gave up 0 bases; unmatched junction bases: 10. Germline lookup yields CDR1 SGHAT and CDR2 FQNNGV. The CDR3 DNA is TGTGCCAGCACGTTGCGCGCGGGAGGGTCCTCCTACAATGAGCAGTTCTTC. Protein product: CASTLRAGGSSYNEQFF.

This rearrangement joins TRBV20-1 to TRBJ2-7, with 7 bases aligning to TRBD2. J gave up 4 bases and V 6 bases, and 15 bases lay outside the gene matches. Per the germline V gene, CDR1 is DFQATT and CDR2 is SNEGSKA (reference sequence). The length of the CDR3 is 15 residues. The CDR3 region has the DNA TGCAGTGCCCCCGGCCTTCCGGGACTAATATACGAGCAGTACTTC. Residues: CSAPGLPGLIYEQYF.